What follows are 25 T cell receptor beta chains derived from one specimen sequenced in a study of identical twins. TCRdb itself ran the 5' RACE reads through MiXCR, one entry per CDR3 protein. There are approximately 670,000 distinct CDR3 sequences in the sample; roughly 6% occur only once, and around 1.9% lies in the top ten. The specimen was naive T cells sorted from blood. Source of these receptors: a man aged 18 to 29 in good health.

In its sample, this clonotype was seen many times. The V gene is TRBV27, the J gene TRBJ2-7, with a weak D call TRBD2 (6 bases). The CDR3 runs 13 residues. Trimming stripped 2 bases from V and 3 bases from J, with 8 bases between. CDR1 is MNHEY and CDR2 is SMNVEV in the germline V gene (reference sequence). This CDR3 reads CASSLLTSYEQYV. For the CDR3, the DNA is TGTGCCAGCAGTTTACTGACTAGCTACGAGCAGTACGTC.

In the case of this clonotype: A much larger clone differs by one base, so this may be a read error. The CDR3 coding sequence is TGTGCCACCAGCAGCGGGATCGGACAGGATACGCAGTATTTT. It is translated as CATSSGIGQDTQYF. The V and J genes are TRBV15 and TRBJ2-3, with D possibly matching TRBD1 (6 bases). CDR3 length equals 14 residues. V lost 3 bases to trimming and J lost 6 bases, with 13 bases between them. CDR1 and CDR2 from the germline V gene are LNHNV and YYDKDF (reference sequence).

This clonotype appeared many times. This chain connects TRBV10-3 to TRBJ1-5; D is possibly TRBD1 (5 bases). Germline CDR1 ENHRY, CDR2 SYGVKD. Trimming left V 5 bases short and J 5 bases short, with 13 bases between. The CDR3 contains 14 residues. The DNA for the CDR3 is TGTGCCATCAGTTCCGCGGGGGGTGATCAGCCCCAGCATTTT. Translated, it gives CAISSAGGDQPQHF.

Here the CDR3 reads CASSQDSRVGYEQYF. For the CDR3, the DNA is TGTGCCAGCAGCCAAGATAGCAGGGTGGGATACGAGCAGTACTTC. The chain couples TRBV14 to TRBJ2-7, with a weak D call TRBD1 (5 bases). Germline CDR1 and CDR2: SGHDN and FVKESK. The V end was cut by 0 bases, the J end by 4 bases, with 13 bases between. The CDR3 runs to 15 residues.

The chain recombines TRBV19 with TRBJ2-6, with D uncertain. Trimming stripped 7 bases from V and 10 bases from J, with 11 bases between. CDR3 length: 12 residues. The germline gives CDR1 LNHDA, CDR2 SQIVND (reference sequence). CDR3 in DNA: TGTGCCAGTATCGGTTTCCCGAACGTCCTGACTTTC. The encoded protein is CASIGFPNVLTF.

This clonotype has at least ten counts. V and J are TRBV5-1 and TRBJ2-1; 12 bases line up with TRBD2. This CDR3 has 18 amino acids. Germline-derived CDR1 and CDR2 are SGHRS and YFSETQ. The V segment lost 4 bases and the J segment 0 bases; nucleotides outside the gene matches: 8. CDR3 amino acids: CASSAGTSGSSSYNEQFF. The CDR3 DNA sequence: TGCGCCAGCAGCGCCGGGACTAGCGGGTCTAGCTCCTACAATGAGCAGTTCTTC.

Many counts were recorded for this clonotype. This chain connects TRBV24-1 to TRBJ2-1, with a weak D call TRBD1 (6 bases). V was cut by 11 bases and J by 5 bases, with 15 bases left in between. Per germline, CDR1 KGHDR and CDR2 SFDVKD. The CDR3 is 13 residues long. CDR3 loop: CAIRQDGNNEQFF. The CDR3 DNA reads TGTGCCATAAGACAGGATGGTAACAATGAGCAGTTCTTC.

This clonotype was seen more than once but under ten times. The chain combines TRBV6-2 or TRBV6-3 with TRBJ2-6; D is perhaps TRBD1 (6 bases). Trimming removed 4 bases from V and 4 bases from J, with 14 bases in between. The germline CDR1 and CDR2 sequences are MNHEY and SVGEGT. The CDR3 runs to 16 residues. Here the CDR3 reads CASSFQGGTGANVLTF. Here the CDR3 DNA reads TGTGCCAGCAGTTTCCAAGGGGGAACCGGGGCCAACGTCCTGACTTTC.

This clonotype was observed a handful of times. The V call is TRBV5-6, the J call TRBJ1-2, with 8 nucleotides matching TRBD1. Looked up from germline, CDR1 is SGHDT and CDR2 is YYEEEE. The CDR3 spans 16 residues. Unmatched junction bases numbered 8, after V lost 2 bases and J lost 2 bases. CDR3 bases: TGTGCCAGCAGCTTAGTCCCGGACAGGGCCAACTATGGCTACACCTTC. This sequence encodes CASSLVPDRANYGYTF.

This clonotype was recorded at least ten times. The chain has TRBV28 and TRBJ2-1; 11 nucleotides agree with TRBD1. The CDR3 has 15 residues. Losses at the gene ends were 6 bases for V and 6 bases for J; bases not matched to a gene: 7. Germline assignment: CDR1 MDHEN and CDR2 SYDVKM. The CDR3 DNA is TGTGCCAGCAGCCTAACCGGGACAGGGGGCAATGAGCAGTTCTTC. Translation: CASSLTGTGGNEQFF. The full variable domain, completed using reference TRBV28 and TRBJ2-1, is DVKVTQSSRYLVKRTGEKVFLECVQDMDHENMFWYRQDPGLGLRLIYFSYDVKMKEKGDIPEGYSVSREKKERFSLILESASTNQTSMYLCASSLTGTGGNEQFFGPGTRLTVL.

This clonotype came up a few times. The V call is TRBV6-5, the J call TRBJ2-7, with D maybe TRBD1 (6 bases). This CDR3 is built from 14 residues. Germline CDR1 MNHEY, CDR2 SVGAGI. Between the trimmed V and J ends, which lost 3 bases and 2 bases, there was a span of 11 bases. This CDR3 reads CASSYRAGAYEQYF. Written as DNA, the CDR3 is TGTGCCAGCAGTTATAGGGCAGGGGCCTACGAGCAGTACTTC.

This clonotype turned up a few times. The chain recombines TRBV28 with TRBJ2-5; D may be TRBD1 or TRBD2 (5 bases each). CDR1 is MDHEN and CDR2 is SYDVKM in the germline V gene. The germline V and J ends were trimmed by 5 bases and 3 bases, with 16 bases remaining between them. This CDR3 comprises 15 residues. The DNA for the CDR3 is TGTGCCAGCAGTGTGGCGGGTGGGGCCGAAGAGACCCAGTACTTC. Its translation: CASSVAGGAEETQYF.

This clonotype was counted only a few times. The chain recombines TRBV5-1 with TRBJ1-1, with 7 bases that match TRBD1. Germline trimming cut 4 bases from V and 2 bases from J; bases unmatched to any gene: 8. CDR1 SGHRS and CDR2 YFSETQ come from the germline V gene. The length of the CDR3 is 15 residues. The chain's CDR3 is CASSVLQGINTEAFF. The CDR3 nucleotides read TGCGCCAGCAGCGTCTTACAGGGGATAAACACTGAAGCTTTCTTT. The complete variable domain, with remaining parts taken from reference TRBV5-1 and TRBJ1-1, reads KAGVTQTPRYLIKTRGQQVTLSCSPISGHRSVSWYQQTPGQGLQFLFEYFSETQRNKGNFPGRFSGRQFSNSRSEMNVSTLELGDSALYLCASSVLQGINTEAFFGQGTRLTVV.

The sample holds many counts of this clonotype. The chain employs TRBV9 and TRBJ1-6, with D unresolved. The CDR3 has 13 amino acids. Between the trimmed V and J ends, which lost 3 bases and 7 bases, there was a span of 8 bases. Germline lookup yields CDR1 SGDLS and CDR2 YYNGEE. This chain's CDR3 is CASSDMRNSPLHF. Here the CDR3 DNA reads TGTGCCAGCAGCGATATGAGGAATTCACCCCTCCACTTT.

The rearrangement links TRBV7-6 to TRBJ2-1; the match to TRBD2 covers 12 bases. CDR1 and CDR2 (germline): SGHVS, FNYEAQ. The CDR3 consists of 16 residues. Germline trimming cut 1 base from V and 6 bases from J; bases unmatched to any gene: 4. CDR3 region: CASSLGPGLAGNEQFF. In DNA form, the CDR3 reads TGTGCCAGCAGCTTAGGACCGGGACTAGCGGGCAATGAGCAGTTCTTC. Looking up the rest from reference TRBV7-6 and TRBJ2-1 gives the full variable domain: GAGVSQSPRYKVTKRGQDVALRCDPISGHVSLYWYRQALGQGPEFLTYFNYEAQQDKSGLPNDRFSAERPEGSISTLTIQRTEQRDSAMYRCASSLGPGLAGNEQFFGPGTRLTVL.

This clonotype was observed a few times. The chain is built from TRBV20-1 and TRBJ1-5; 11 bases agree with TRBD1. Unmatched junction bases numbered 10, after V lost 3 bases and J lost 0 bases. The germline CDR1 and CDR2 sequences are DFQATT and SNEGSKA (reference sequence). This CDR3 spans 18 amino acids. CDR3 nucleotide sequence: TGCAGTGCTAGTCTCTGGACAGGGGGCCGGTATAGCAATCAGCCCCAGCATTTT. It encodes CSASLWTGGRYSNQPQHF.

This clonotype has a count of ten or more. CDR3 sequence reads: CASSFARDPGHEQFF. The CDR3 nucleotides read TGTGCCAGCAGCTTCGCCCGGGACCCTGGCCATGAGCAGTTCTTC. This chain joins TRBV7-2 and TRBJ2-1; either TRBD1 or TRBD2 may supply D (5 bases each). Between the trimmed V and J ends, which lost 3 bases and 8 bases, there was a span of 17 bases. The CDR3 has 15 amino acids. Germline CDR1 and CDR2: SGHTA and FQGNSA.

In its sample, this clonotype was seen a few times. V is TRBV7-2 and J is TRBJ1-4; 10 bases align to TRBD1. CDR3 length: 15 amino acids. CDR1 and CDR2 (germline): SGHTA, FQGNSA. The J segment lost 7 bases and the V segment lost 5 bases, leaving 7 bases of the junction unmatched. The CDR3 DNA is TGTGCCAGCAGCCAACCCGGGACAGGGGTTGAAAAACTGTTTTTT. This gives the protein CASSQPGTGVEKLFF.

The chain carries TRBV20-1 and TRBJ1-2, with unresolved D. V was clipped by 0 bases and J by 3 bases, with 14 bases between them. The germline V gene encodes CDR1 DFQATT and CDR2 SNEGSKA (reference sequence). There are 15 residues in the CDR3. The CDR3: CSARDIRNPDYGYTF. The CDR3 nucleotides read TGCAGTGCTAGAGATATAAGGAATCCGGACTATGGCTACACCTTC.

This clonotype has at least ten counts. The chain couples TRBV5-1 to TRBJ1-1; D remains unclear. Between the trimmed V and J ends, which lost 3 bases and 2 bases, there was a span of 17 bases. Germline assignment: CDR1 SGHRS and CDR2 YFSETQ. The CDR3 has 16 amino acids. Here the CDR3 reads CASSSTLQLRNTEAFF. The CDR3 DNA follows: TGCGCCAGCAGCTCCACACTACAGCTGAGAAACACTGAAGCTTTCTTT.

This clonotype has at least ten counts. V gene TRBV9 combines with J gene TRBJ2-2; TRBD2 is a possible D gene (6 bases). Germline CDR1 SGDLS, CDR2 YYNGEE. The CDR3 contains 16 residues. V was trimmed by 4 bases and J by 7 bases, leaving 20 bases between them. CDR3 nucleotide sequence: TGTGCCAGCAGCAAACCAGTTGGGGGAGGTGACGGGGAGCTGTTTTTT. It codes for CASSKPVGGGDGELFF.

This clonotype turned up a few times. The chain couples TRBV29-1 to TRBJ2-6, with D unclear. This CDR3 region has 13 residues. V was clipped by 4 bases and J by 2 bases, with 6 bases between them. Germline values: CDR1 SQVTM, CDR2 ANQGSEA. CDR3 amino acids: CSVGEPGANVLTF. DNA of the CDR3: TGCAGCGTTGGAGAGCCTGGGGCCAACGTCCTGACTTTC.

In this sample, this clonotype turned up many times. The gene calls are TRBV3-1 and TRBJ1-1; D remains unclear. In germline, CDR1 is LGHDT, CDR2 YNNKEL (reference sequence). V dropped 2 bases and J dropped 8 bases, with 21 bases sitting between them. This CDR3 has 16 amino acids. As DNA, the CDR3 is TGTGCCAGCAGCCAAACGATAGCCCCGGAGGGTTCCGAAGCTTTCTTT. Its protein is CASSQTIAPEGSEAFF.

The V gene is TRBV24-1, the J gene TRBJ2-1, with D possibly called TRBD1 or TRBD2 (7 bases each). This CDR3 is built from 17 residues. V was trimmed by 0 bases and J by 11 bases, leaving 22 bases between them. The V gene's germline CDR1 is KGHDR and CDR2 SFDVKD. In DNA, the CDR3 is TGTGCCACCAGTGATTTGGGCAGGGGGGCGGGAGACCAAAAGCAGTTCTTC. Protein sequence: CATSDLGRGAGDQKQFF.

Only a few counts were recorded for this clonotype. The chain links TRBV5-4 to TRBJ1-2; D is ambiguous. Between the trimmed V and J ends, which lost 7 bases and 3 bases, there was a span of 10 bases. CDR1 is SGHNT, CDR2 YYREEE, per germline (reference sequence). The CDR3 extends over 12 amino acids. The CDR3: CASGGRDYGYTF. CDR3 DNA sequence: TGTGCCAGCGGAGGAAGAGACTATGGCTACACCTTC.